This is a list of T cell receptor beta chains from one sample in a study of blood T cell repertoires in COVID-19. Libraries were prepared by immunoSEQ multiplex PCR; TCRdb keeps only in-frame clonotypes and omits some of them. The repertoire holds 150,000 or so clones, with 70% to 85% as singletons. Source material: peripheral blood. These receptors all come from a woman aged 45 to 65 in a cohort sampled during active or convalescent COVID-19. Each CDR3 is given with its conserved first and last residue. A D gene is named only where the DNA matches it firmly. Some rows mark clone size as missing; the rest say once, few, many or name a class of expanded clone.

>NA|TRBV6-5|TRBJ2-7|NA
CASERRQVGGGEQYF
TGTGCCAGCGAGCGGAGACAGGTGGGCGGCGGCGAGCAGTACTTC
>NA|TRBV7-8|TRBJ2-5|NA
CASSFPGEQETQYF
TGTGCCAGCAGCTTTCCAGGGGAACAAGAGACCCAGTACTTC
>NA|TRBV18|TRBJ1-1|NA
CASSPLGGNTEAFF
TGTGCCAGCTCACCCCTCGGGGGGAACACTGAAGCTTTCTTT
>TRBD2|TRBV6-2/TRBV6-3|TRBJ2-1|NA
CASSPGLAIGEQFF
TGTGCCAGCAGCCCGGGACTAGCGATAGGGGAGCAGTTCTTC
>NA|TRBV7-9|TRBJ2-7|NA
CASSQTVYEQYF
TGTGCCAGCAGCCAGACAGTTTACGAGCAGTACTTC
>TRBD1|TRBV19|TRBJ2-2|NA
CASTGRGLFRELFF
TGTGCCAGTACTGGTAGGGGGCTATTTAGGGAGCTGTTTTTT
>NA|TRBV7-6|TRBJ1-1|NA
CASSLTGDYRVVRNTEAFF
TGTGCCAGCAGCTTAACGGGGGACTACAGGGTTGTGAGAAACACTGAAGCTTTCTTT
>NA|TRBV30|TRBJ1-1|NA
CAWTKVEEAFF
TGTGCCTGGACGAAAGTAGAGGAAGCTTTCTTT
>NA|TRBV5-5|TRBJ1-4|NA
CASSLGSGEKLFF
TGTGCCAGCAGCTTGGGGAGTGGCGAAAAACTGTTTTTT
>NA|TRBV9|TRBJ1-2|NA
CASSATSFRNYGYTF
TGTGCCAGCAGCGCCACGTCCTTCCGGAACTATGGCTACACCTTC
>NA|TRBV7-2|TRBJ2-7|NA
CASSLGRGYEQYF
TGTGCCAGCAGCTTAGGGAGAGGGTACGAGCAGTACTTC
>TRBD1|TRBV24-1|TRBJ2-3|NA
CATSDWNRGSTDTQYF
TGTGCCACCAGTGATTGGAACAGGGGTAGCACAGATACGCAGTATTTT
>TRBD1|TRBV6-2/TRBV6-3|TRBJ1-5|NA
CASSSGQGAGQPQHF
TGTGCCAGCAGTTCGGGACAGGGGGCAGGGCAGCCCCAGCATTTT
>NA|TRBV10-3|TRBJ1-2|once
CAIRPGGGIGYGYTF
TGTGCCATCAGACCCGGTGGAGGGATAGGCTATGGCTACACCTTC
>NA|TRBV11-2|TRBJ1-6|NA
CASSLYHTDIRSYNSPLHF
TGTGCCAGCAGCTTATATCACACGGACATACGATCCTATAATTCACCCCTCCACTTT
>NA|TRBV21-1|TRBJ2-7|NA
CASSKGVLGTGASYEQYF
TGTGCCAGCAGCAAAGGGGTGCTCGGGACAGGGGCCTCCTACGAGCAGTACTTC
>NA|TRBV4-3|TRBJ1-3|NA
CASSQSGPGTGNTIYF
TGCGCCAGCAGCCAATCCGGGCCGGGGACTGGAAACACCATATATTTT
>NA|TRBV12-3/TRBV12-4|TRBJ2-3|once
CASSLPRTDTQYF
TGTGCCAGCAGTTTACCGCGAACGGATACGCAGTATTTT
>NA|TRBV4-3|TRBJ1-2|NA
CASSQDQGRNGYTF
TGCGCCAGCAGCCAAGATCAGGGGCGTAATGGCTACACCTTC
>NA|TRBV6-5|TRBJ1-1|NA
CASSSISGANTEAFF
TGTGCCAGCAGTAGCATTAGTGGGGCGAACACTGAAGCTTTCTTT
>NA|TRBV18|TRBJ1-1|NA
CASSPQGGTEAFF
TGTGCCAGCTCACCACAGGGAGGTACTGAAGCTTTCTTT
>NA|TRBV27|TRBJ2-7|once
CASSLGQGFYEQYF
TGTGCCAGCAGTTTGGGGCAGGGTTTCTACGAGCAGTACTTC
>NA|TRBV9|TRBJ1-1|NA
CASSFTGTAGAEAFF
TGTGCCAGCAGCTTCACCGGGACGGCGGGGGCTGAAGCTTTCTTT
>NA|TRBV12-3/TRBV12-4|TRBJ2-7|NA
CASRGEGTYEQYF
TGTGCCAGCAGGGGAGAGGGCACCTACGAGCAGTACTTC
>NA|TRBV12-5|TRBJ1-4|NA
CASGSPNRVEKLFF
TGTGCTAGTGGTTCGCCCAACAGGGTGGAAAAACTGTTTTTT
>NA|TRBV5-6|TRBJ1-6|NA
CASSLFPNSPLHF
TGTGCCAGCAGCTTGTTTCCGAATTCACCCCTCCACTTT
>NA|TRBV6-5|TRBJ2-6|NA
CASSSPRVGANVLTF
TGTGCCAGCAGTAGCCCGCGGGTTGGGGCCAACGTCCTGACTTTC
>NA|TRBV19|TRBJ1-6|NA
CASSPRASPLHF
TGTGCCAGTAGTCCCAGGGCTTCACCCCTCCACTTT
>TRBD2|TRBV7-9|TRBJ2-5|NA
CAGGRGEETQYF
TGTGCCGGGGGACGGGGGGAAGAGACCCAGTACTTC
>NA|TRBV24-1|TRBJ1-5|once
CATSEQMNQPQHF
TGTGCCACCAGTGAACAGATGAATCAGCCCCAGCATTTT
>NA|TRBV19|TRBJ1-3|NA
CASSTRNTIYF
TGTGCCAGTAGTACCAGAAACACCATATATTTT
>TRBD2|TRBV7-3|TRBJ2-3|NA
CASSAFNLAGNATSTDTQYF
TGTGCCAGCAGCGCTTTTAATCTAGCGGGGAACGCTACTAGCACAGATACGCAGTATTTT
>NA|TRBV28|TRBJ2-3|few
CASSLPSGLTDTQYF
TGTGCCAGCAGTTTACCCTCGGGACTGACAGATACGCAGTATTTT
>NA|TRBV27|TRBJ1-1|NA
CASSLYGLMNTEAFF
TGTGCCAGCAGTTTATACGGACTCATGAACACTGAAGCTTTCTTT
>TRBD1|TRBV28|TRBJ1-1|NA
CASSSPRGKNTEAFF
TGTGCCAGCAGTTCCCCCAGGGGGAAGAACACTGAAGCTTTCTTT
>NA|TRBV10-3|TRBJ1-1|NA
CAIQTGVGNTEAFF
TGTGCCATCCAGACCGGAGTGGGGAACACTGAAGCTTTCTTT
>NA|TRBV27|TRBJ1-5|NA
CASSPRQVNQPQHF
TGTGCCAGCAGTCCAAGACAGGTTAATCAGCCCCAGCATTTT
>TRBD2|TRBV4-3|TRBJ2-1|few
CASSQDPASGGAYNEQFF
TGCGCCAGCAGCCAAGATCCGGCTAGCGGGGGGGCCTACAATGAGCAGTTCTTC
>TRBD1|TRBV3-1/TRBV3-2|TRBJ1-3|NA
CASSHDRGLRGNTIYF
TGTGCCAGCAGCCACGACAGGGGGCTAAGAGGAAACACCATATATTTT
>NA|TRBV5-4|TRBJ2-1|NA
CASSLLNSNNEQFF
TGTGCCAGCAGCTTGTTAAACTCAAACAATGAGCAGTTCTTC